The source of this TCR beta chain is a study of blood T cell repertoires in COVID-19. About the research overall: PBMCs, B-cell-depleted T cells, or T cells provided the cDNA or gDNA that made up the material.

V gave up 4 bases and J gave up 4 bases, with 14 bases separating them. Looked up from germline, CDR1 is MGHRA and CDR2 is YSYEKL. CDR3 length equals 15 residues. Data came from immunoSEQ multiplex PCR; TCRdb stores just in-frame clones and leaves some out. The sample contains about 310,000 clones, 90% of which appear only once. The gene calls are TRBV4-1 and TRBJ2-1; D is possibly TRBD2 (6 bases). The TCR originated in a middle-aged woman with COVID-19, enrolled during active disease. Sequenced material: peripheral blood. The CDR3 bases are TGCGCCAGCAGCCCTGATAGGGACTTTTACAATGAGCAGTTCTTC. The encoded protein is CASSPDRDFYNEQFF.